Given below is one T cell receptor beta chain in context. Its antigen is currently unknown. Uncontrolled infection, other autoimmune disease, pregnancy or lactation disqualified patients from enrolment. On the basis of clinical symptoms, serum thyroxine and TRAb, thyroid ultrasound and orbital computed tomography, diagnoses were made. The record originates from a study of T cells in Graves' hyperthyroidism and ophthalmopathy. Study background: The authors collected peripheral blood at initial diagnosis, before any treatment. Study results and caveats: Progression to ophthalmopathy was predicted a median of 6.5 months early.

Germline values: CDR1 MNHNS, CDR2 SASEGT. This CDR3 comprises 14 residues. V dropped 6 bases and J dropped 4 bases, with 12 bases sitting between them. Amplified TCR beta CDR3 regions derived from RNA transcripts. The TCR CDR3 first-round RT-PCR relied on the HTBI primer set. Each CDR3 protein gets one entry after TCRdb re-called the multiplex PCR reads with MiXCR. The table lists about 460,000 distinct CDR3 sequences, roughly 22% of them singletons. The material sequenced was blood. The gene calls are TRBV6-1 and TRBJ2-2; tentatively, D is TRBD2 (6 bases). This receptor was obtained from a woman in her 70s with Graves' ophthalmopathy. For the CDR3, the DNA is TGTGCCAGCAGCAACGAGGGAGGCACCGGGGAGCTGTTTTTT. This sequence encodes CASSNEGGTGELFF.